This is a list of T cell receptor beta chains from one sample in a study of vaccination effects on CD4 cells after COVID-19. Here immunoSEQ multiplex PCR was the method, and the copy in TCRdb shows in-frame clones only, minus some. The data show 20,000 to 25,000 clones, 60% to 75% seen once. For these receptors, no antigen is known. Sequenced here: CD4+ T cells from PBMCs cultured with HCoV-OC43 spike peptides, sampled before COVID-19 vaccination. The receptors here all came from a human donor who received a COVID-19 vaccine. Both conserved end residues are part of each CDR3. The D gene is left open where the match is weak. Expanded clones are given a class, and other clones once, few, many or no size at all.

NA	TRBV6-5	TRBJ2-5	NA	TGTGCCACCGGGACGGTGTACCAAGAGACCCAGTACTTC	CATGTVYQETQYF
NA	TRBV7-9	TRBJ2-3	NA	TGTGCCAGCAGCCTGCGACAGGCTAGCACAGATACGCAGTATTTT	CASSLRQASTDTQYF
TRBD2	TRBV7-2	TRBJ2-1	NA	TGTGCCAGCAGCTTTGGGACTAGCGGGAGGACAGGCTCCTACAATGAGCAGTTCTTC	CASSFGTSGRTGSYNEQFF
NA	TRBV5-1	TRBJ1-1	NA	TGCGCCAGCAGCTTGGCGACGGGATGGAACACTGAAGCTTTCTTT	CASSLATGWNTEAFF
NA	TRBV7-8	TRBJ1-1	NA	TGTGCCAGCAGCTTAGGATGGACGGAGAACACTGAAGCTTTCTTT	CASSLGWTENTEAFF
NA	TRBV28	TRBJ2-7	NA	TGTGCCAGCAGTTTCTTGGGGGCGAGCTCCTACGAGCAGTACTTC	CASSFLGASSYEQYF
TRBD1	TRBV7-9	TRBJ1-1	NA	TGTGCCAGCAGTAGAGACAGGGCCTCGGCAGCTTTCTTT	CASSRDRASAAFF
TRBD1	TRBV12-3/TRBV12-4	TRBJ2-7	NA	TGTGCCAGCAGTCGGGACAGGGTAGGAGAGCAGTACTTC	CASSRDRVGEQYF
TRBD2	TRBV5-1	TRBJ2-3	NA	TGCGCCAGCAGCACCCCGGGACTAGCGGTCACAGATACGCAGTATTTT	CASSTPGLAVTDTQYF
NA	TRBV6-2/TRBV6-3	TRBJ2-2	NA	TGTGCCAGCAGTTACCACGGACTCGGGCCGGGCACCGGGGAGCTGTTTTTT	CASSYHGLGPGTGELFF
TRBD2	TRBV11-2	TRBJ2-1	NA	TGTGCCAGCAGCTTAGGAAAAAATAGCCTAGCGGTTTACAATGAGCAGTTCTTC	CASSLGKNSLAVYNEQFF
TRBD1	TRBV24-1	TRBJ2-1	NA	TGTGCCACCAGTGACCGCGGGACAGGGGGGGACAATGAGCAGTTCTTC	CATSDRGTGGDNEQFF
TRBD1	TRBV18	TRBJ1-5	NA	TGTGCCAGCTCACAGGGACAGGGGGCGGATAGCAATCAGCCCCAGCATTTT	CASSQGQGADSNQPQHF
NA	TRBV7-9	TRBJ2-6	NA	TGTGCCAGCAGCTCACCCGTCTCTGGGGCCAACGTCCTGACTTTC	CASSSPVSGANVLTF
NA	TRBV20-1	TRBJ1-2	NA	TGCAGTGCTAGTGTCCGACAGGTCAATGGCTACACCTTC	CSASVRQVNGYTF
NA	TRBV11-2	TRBJ1-4	NA	TGTGCCAGCAGCAGAAACAGGGTCGGTGAAAAACTGTTTTTT	CASSRNRVGEKLFF
TRBD2	TRBV10-1	TRBJ2-3	NA	TGCGCCAGCAGTGAGTCGACTCGGGGGGGCGCAGATACGCAGTATTTT	CASSESTRGGADTQYF
NA	TRBV2	TRBJ2-2	NA	TGTGCCAGCAGGTGGGGCCAAAGGACCGGGGAGCTGTTTTTT	CASRWGQRTGELFF
NA	TRBV2	TRBJ1-3	NA	TGTGCCAGCGGGGAGACAGCATCTGGAAACACCATATATTTT	CASGETASGNTIYF
NA	TRBV10-1	TRBJ1-2	NA	TGCGCCAGCAGCCTGGGACAAGACTATGGCTACACCTTC	CASSLGQDYGYTF
NA	TRBV5-1	TRBJ2-7	NA	TGCGCCAGCAGCCCGACCACCTACGAGCAGTACTTC	CASSPTTYEQYF
NA	TRBV9	TRBJ1-3	NA	TGTGCCAGCAGCGTAGTTCCTAAACCCGGAACACGGAACACCATATATTTT	CASSVVPKPGTRNTIYF
TRBD1	TRBV29-1	TRBJ2-1	NA	TGCAGCGTTGAAGATCTTCAGGGAACAGGGGGATCCTACAATGAGCAGTTCTTC	CSVEDLQGTGGSYNEQFF
TRBD1	TRBV7-9	TRBJ1-2	NA	TGTGCCAGCAGCTTAGATGAGGGGGCGGGCTATGGCTACACCTTC	CASSLDEGAGYGYTF
TRBD2	TRBV12-5	TRBJ2-2	NA	TGTGCTAGTGGTCAGTTAGCGGGAGGCAACACCGGGGAGCTGTTTTTT	CASGQLAGGNTGELFF
TRBD2	TRBV11-2	TRBJ2-1	NA	TGTGCCAGCAGCCCGGGACTAGCGGGGCCCTACCCCTACAATGAGCAGTTCTTC	CASSPGLAGPYPYNEQFF
TRBD1	TRBV7-9	TRBJ1-5	NA	TGTGCCAGCAGCTTAGGGGGTTTAGACGACAGGGGAATCAATCAGCCCCAGCATTTT	CASSLGGLDDRGINQPQHF
NA	TRBV11-2	TRBJ2-2	NA	TGTGCCAGCAGCTTAGAGGTGCGGGGCACCGGGGAGCTGTTTTTT	CASSLEVRGTGELFF
NA	TRBV3-1/TRBV3-2	TRBJ1-3	NA	TGTGCCAGCAGCCAACCAGGGGTGGGAAACACCATATATTTT	CASSQPGVGNTIYF
NA	TRBV11-3	TRBJ1-1	NA	TGTGCCAGCAGCTTAGAAGGCTCTGAAGCTTTCTTT	CASSLEGSEAFF
NA	TRBV5-6	TRBJ2-3	NA	TGTGCCAGCCTTGATCCCCCGAGCCCAAAGCAGTATTTT	CASLDPPSPKQYF
TRBD2	TRBV5-4	TRBJ2-3	NA	TGTGCCAGCAGCTCGCGGACTAGCGGGGGGGCAGATACGCAGTATTTT	CASSSRTSGGADTQYF
TRBD1	TRBV5-1	TRBJ2-2	NA	TGCGCCAGCAGCGCTCCTGACAGGGGGGATCGGGAGCTGTTTTTT	CASSAPDRGDRELFF
TRBD1	TRBV10-3	TRBJ2-6	NA	TGTGCCATCAGCACCGGGACAGGGGCCTCTGGGGCCAACGTCCTGACTTTC	CAISTGTGASGANVLTF
TRBD2	TRBV27	TRBJ2-7	NA	TGTGCCAGCAGCTCCTGGGGGAGCGGGAGTAGTGAGCAGTACTTC	CASSSWGSGSSEQYF
NA	TRBV20-1	TRBJ1-1	NA	TGCAGTGCTCCTGATCGAGTGGGGGCTTTCTTT	CSAPDRVGAFF
NA	TRBV11-2	TRBJ2-4	NA	TGTGCCAGCAGCTTACGAGGGTGGGGAGACATTCAGTACTTC	CASSLRGWGDIQYF
TRBD1	TRBV2	TRBJ2-5	NA	TGTGCCAGCAGCTTAGACAGGGTATTACGGGGTGGGGAGACCCAGTACTTC	CASSLDRVLRGGETQYF
NA	TRBV6-5	TRBJ2-7	NA	TGTGCCAGCATTAAAGGGACTGAAACCAGCTACGAGCAGTACTTC	CASIKGTETSYEQYF
TRBD2	TRBV18	TRBJ2-7	NA	TGTGCCAGCTCACGTACTAGCGGGGGCTCCTACGAGCAGTACTTC	CASSRTSGGSYEQYF
NA	TRBV12-3/TRBV12-4	TRBJ2-1	NA	TGTGCCAGCAGTCCTACCTACAATGAGCAGTTCTTC	CASSPTYNEQFF
TRBD1	TRBV5-4	TRBJ1-2	NA	TGTGCCAGCAGAGGGGACAGTAACTATGGCTACACCTTC	CASRGDSNYGYTF
TRBD2	TRBV18	TRBJ2-7	NA	TGTGCCAGCTCACTGAATGGGCTAGCGGGAGAGGCCTACGAGCAGTACTTC	CASSLNGLAGEAYEQYF
NA	TRBV30	TRBJ1-5	NA	TGTGCCTGGAGGGCCGCCGGGACACCCCTGATTGGGAATCAGCCCCAGCATTTT	CAWRAAGTPLIGNQPQHF
NA	TRBV27	TRBJ2-3	NA	TGTGCCAGCAGTTTATCCCGGCCAGTAGCTAGTACGCAGTATTTT	CASSLSRPVASTQYF
TRBD1	TRBV10-3	TRBJ1-2	NA	TGTGCCATCAGCCGGGGGACAGGGGACTATGGCTACACCTTC	CAISRGTGDYGYTF
NA	TRBV9	TRBJ2-5	few	TGTGCCAGCAGCGTAGGGACGGTTCGGGAGACCCAGTACTTC	CASSVGTVRETQYF
TRBD1	TRBV6-1	TRBJ2-4	NA	TGTGCCAGCAGTGAACCCGGGACAGCGAGGAAAAACATTCAGTACTTC	CASSEPGTARKNIQYF
TRBD2	TRBV13	TRBJ2-5	NA	TGTGCCAGCAGCTTCTGGCGGGAGGGCCGTAGCGATGAGACCCAGTACTTC	CASSFWREGRSDETQYF
TRBD1	TRBV6-5	TRBJ1-4	few	TGTGCCAGCAGCCGGACAGGAACAACTAATGAAAAACTGTTTTTT	CASSRTGTTNEKLFF
NA	TRBV14	TRBJ2-7	few	TGTGCCAGCAGTAGGGTAACGGGCTACGAGCAGTACTTC	CASSRVTGYEQYF